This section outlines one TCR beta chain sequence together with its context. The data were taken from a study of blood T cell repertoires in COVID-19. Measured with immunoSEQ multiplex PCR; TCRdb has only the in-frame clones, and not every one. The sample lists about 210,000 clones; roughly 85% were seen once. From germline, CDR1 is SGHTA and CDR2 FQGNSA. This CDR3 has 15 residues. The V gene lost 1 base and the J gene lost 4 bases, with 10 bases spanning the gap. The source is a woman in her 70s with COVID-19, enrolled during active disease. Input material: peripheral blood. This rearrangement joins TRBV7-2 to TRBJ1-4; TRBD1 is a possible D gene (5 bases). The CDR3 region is CASSLDVRVNEKLFF. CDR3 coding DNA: TGTGCCAGCAGCTTAGATGTCAGGGTTAATGAAAAACTGTTTTTT.